The clone carrying this TCR beta chain was seen more than once but under ten times. TCRdb keeps only in-frame clones here, not all; method: immunoSEQ multiplex PCR. The repertoire consists of about 22,000 clones, with around 83% occurring once and the leading ten covering 27%. This record comes from a study of control samples from healthy donors and cancer patients. Source material: PBMCs. The receptor was derived from a man between 60 and 75 years old with head and neck cancer.

The CDR3: CASSHRGFSSGANVLTF. The CDR3 DNA reads as TGTGCCAGCAGTCACAGGGGATTCTCCTCTGGGGCCAACGTCCTGACTTTC. This rearrangement joins TRBV28 to TRBJ2-6; TRBD1 matches 7 bases. In germline, CDR1 is MDHEN, CDR2 SYDVKM. CDR3 length: 17 amino acids. The V segment lost 5 bases and the J segment 0 bases; nucleotides outside the gene matches: 7.